This TCR beta chain was retrieved from a study of T cells in Graves' hyperthyroidism and ophthalmopathy. Study-level information: Peripheral blood collection took place at initial diagnosis, before any treatment. Regarding the study as a whole: Median prediction lead before ophthalmopathy onset was 5 to 7 months with the model.

The table lists this clonotype with many counts. What it recognizes is unknown. RNA transcripts served as the template for amplifying TCR beta CDR3 regions. The HTBI primer set served for first-round RT-PCR of the TCR CDR3. MiXCR, applied by TCRdb to the multiplex PCR reads, yields one record per CDR3 protein. In the table there are approximately 370,000 distinct CDR3 sequences, roughly 15% of which are singletons. The CDR3 sequence is 16 residues long. The V end lost 2 bases, the J end lost 3 bases, and 17 bases lay between the germline ends. CDR1 and CDR2 (germline): SGHNT, YYREEE (reference sequence).

This receptor was taken from a woman younger than 45 with Graves' hyperthyroidism that later progressed to Graves' ophthalmopathy. The chain joins TRBV5-4 to TRBJ2-5; D is undetermined. The sequenced sample was blood. The CDR3 protein is CASSLSGILPKETQYF. DNA for the CDR3: TGTGCCAGCAGCTTAAGTGGAATCCTCCCAAAAGAGACCCAGTACTTC.